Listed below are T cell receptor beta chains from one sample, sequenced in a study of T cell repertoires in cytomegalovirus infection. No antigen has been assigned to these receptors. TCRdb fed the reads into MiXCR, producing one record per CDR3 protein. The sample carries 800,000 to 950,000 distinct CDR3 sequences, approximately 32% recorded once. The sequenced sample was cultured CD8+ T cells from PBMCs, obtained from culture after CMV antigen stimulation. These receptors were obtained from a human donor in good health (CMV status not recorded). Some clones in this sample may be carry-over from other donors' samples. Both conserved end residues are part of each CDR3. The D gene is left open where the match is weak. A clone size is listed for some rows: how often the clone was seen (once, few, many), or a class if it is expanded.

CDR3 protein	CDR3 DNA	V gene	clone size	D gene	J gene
CARQQGGRISNQPQHF	TGCGCCAGGCAACAGGGGGGAAGGATTAGCAATCAGCCCCAGCATTTT	TRBV4-1	.	TRBD1	TRBJ1-5
CASSFSPEGHEQYF	TGTGCCAGCAGTTTTAGCCCAGAAGGGCACGAGCAGTACTTC	TRBV27	few	.	TRBJ2-7
CASRPDRGFMNTEAFF	TGTGCCAGCAGACCAGACAGGGGGTTTATGAACACTGAAGCTTTCTTT	TRBV11-1	few	TRBD1	TRBJ1-1
CASSPSGTLNEQYF	TGTGCCAGCAGCCCTAGTGGGACTCTAAACGAGCAGTACTTC	TRBV7-9	few	.	TRBJ2-7
CASSNRGAQETQYF	TGCGCCAGTTCAAATCGGGGGGCCCAAGAGACCCAGTACTTC	TRBV4-3	.	.	TRBJ2-5
CASSPPSGGAYDTDTQYF	TGTGCCAGCAGCCCGCCTAGCGGGGGGGCCTACGACACAGATACGCAGTATTTT	TRBV5-6	.	TRBD2	TRBJ2-3
CASSQDGGLAGLPYEQYF	TGCGCCAGCAGCCAAGATGGGGGTTTAGCGGGGCTGCCCTACGAGCAGTACTTC	TRBV4-1	few	TRBD2	TRBJ2-7
CASSLGTGARQFF	TGTGCCAGCAGTCTGGGGACAGGGGCTCGTCAGTTCTTC	TRBV27	.	TRBD1	TRBJ2-1
CASSEAPRGVKETQYF	TGTGCCAGCAGTGAAGCGCCGCGGGGCGTTAAAGAGACCCAGTACTTC	TRBV6-1	.	.	TRBJ2-5
CASSQGDRGYNEQFF	TGCGCCAGCAGCCAAGGGGACAGGGGATACAATGAGCAGTTCTTC	TRBV4-1	few	TRBD1	TRBJ2-1
CASSGLGTGHNEQFF	TGTGCCAGCAGCGGCCTTGGGACAGGGCACAATGAGCAGTTCTTC	TRBV9	.	TRBD1	TRBJ2-1
CASSSLGEIYGYTF	TGTGCCAGCAGCTCGCTCGGGGAGATCTATGGCTACACCTTC	TRBV25-1	.	.	TRBJ1-2
CASSRATNEKLFF	TGTGCCAGCTCAAGGGCAACTAATGAAAAACTGTTTTTT	TRBV18	.	.	TRBJ1-4
CASSDQGLSIQYF	TGTGCCAGCAGCGACCAGGGGCTTAGCATTCAGTACTTC	TRBV7-9	few	.	TRBJ2-4
CASSYSGGVNNEQFF	TGTGCCAGCAGCTATAGCGGGGGGGTTAACAATGAGCAGTTCTTC	TRBV3-1	.	TRBD2	TRBJ2-1
CSAKNYTVGTEAFF	TGCAGTGCTAAGAACTATACCGTTGGGACTGAAGCTTTCTTT	TRBV20-1	.	.	TRBJ1-1
CASSPPDTLVNNEQFF	TGTGCCAGCAGCCCCCCGGACACCCTCGTGAACAATGAGCAGTTCTTC	TRBV7-6	.	.	TRBJ2-1
CASSSKGRTDTQYF	TGTGCCAGCAGCTCCAAAGGCCGGACAGATACGCAGTATTTT	TRBV7-8	.	.	TRBJ2-3
CASYRGRTEAFF	TGTGCCAGCTACAGGGGGCGAACTGAAGCTTTCTTT	TRBV12-3/TRBV12-4	few	TRBD1	TRBJ1-1
CASSYGGPYTQYF	TGTGCCAGCAGTTACGGCGGCCCTTATACGCAGTATTTT	TRBV6-5	.	.	TRBJ2-3
CASSVGPPQYF	TGTGCCAGCAGCGTAGGTCCCCCCCAGTACTTC	TRBV9	.	.	TRBJ2-4
CSAWWGLLAEQFF	TGCAGTGCGTGGTGGGGACTCCTCGCTGAGCAGTTCTTC	TRBV20-1	.	.	TRBJ2-1
CASRQTSGGANEQFF	TGTGCCAGTAGGCAAACTAGCGGGGGGGCTAATGAGCAGTTCTTC	TRBV19	few	TRBD2	TRBJ2-1
CASSPVTGVRGEKLFF	TGTGCCAGCAGCCCTGTTACAGGGGTACGAGGGGAAAAACTGTTTTTT	TRBV7-9	few	TRBD1	TRBJ1-4
CASSQKTGIYNQPQHF	TGTGCCAGCAGCCAAAAAACGGGGATTTACAATCAGCCCCAGCATTTT	TRBV3-1	.	.	TRBJ1-5
CASSATGGRETQYF	TGTGCCAGCAGCGCTACAGGGGGGAGAGAGACCCAGTACTTC	TRBV25-1	.	TRBD1	TRBJ2-5
CASSLWTGDEKLFF	TGTGCCAGCAGTTTATGGACAGGGGATGAAAAACTGTTTTTT	TRBV27	.	TRBD1	TRBJ1-4
CASSLISLNSGETQYF	TGTGCCAGCAGCCTAATATCGTTAAACAGTGGAGAGACCCAGTACTTC	TRBV14	few	.	TRBJ2-5
CASNPFLGGNTGELFF	TGTGCCAGTAATCCCTTCCTGGGGGGTAACACCGGGGAGCTGTTTTTT	TRBV19	.	.	TRBJ2-2
CASSYRFRTPSNEKLFF	TGTGCCAGCAGTTACCGTTTTAGGACACCATCTAATGAAAAACTGTTTTTT	TRBV6-2/TRBV6-3	few	.	TRBJ1-4
CASSLGAVSSPLHF	TGTGCCAGCAGCCTGGGGGCAGTAAGTTCACCCCTCCACTTT	TRBV7-9	many	.	TRBJ1-6
CASSLAVDDPNYGYTF	TGTGCCAGCAGTTTAGCGGTCGACGACCCTAACTATGGCTACACCTTC	TRBV12-3/TRBV12-4	once	.	TRBJ1-2
CASRLSGGAAYNEQFF	TGTGCCAGCAGACTTAGCGGGGGGGCTGCCTACAATGAGCAGTTCTTC	TRBV27	.	TRBD2	TRBJ2-1
CASSKGTGGLSFF	TGTGCCAGCAGCAAAGGGACAGGGGGCCTATCTTTCTTT	TRBV11-2	.	TRBD1	TRBJ1-1
CASSLGAGEATGELFF	TGTGCCAGCAGCTTAGGAGCAGGGGAAGCCACCGGGGAGCTGTTTTTT	TRBV7-9	.	.	TRBJ2-2
CATVGGPNTGELFF	TGTGCCACAGTAGGGGGCCCGAACACCGGGGAGCTGTTTTTT	TRBV7-6	few	TRBD1	TRBJ2-2
CASRTSFIGEDTEAFF	TGTGCCAGCAGAACCTCGTTTATAGGGGAGGACACTGAAGCTTTCTTT	TRBV6-5	.	.	TRBJ1-1
CATSDPLDPTEAFF	TGTGCCACCAGTGACCCCCTCGACCCCACTGAAGCTTTCTTT	TRBV24-1	.	.	TRBJ1-1
CASRVDREAEAFF	TGTGCCAGCAGAGTGGACAGGGAGGCTGAAGCTTTCTTT	TRBV5-6	few	TRBD1	TRBJ1-1
CASSLAVGPETQYF	TGTGCCAGCAGCTTAGCGGTAGGGCCAGAGACCCAGTACTTC	TRBV7-8	few	.	TRBJ2-5
CASSEEAIANTGELFF	TGTGCCAGCAGTGAAGAGGCAATCGCGAACACCGGGGAGCTGTTTTTT	TRBV6-1	few	.	TRBJ2-2
CATSDLRLAGGPGAKNIQYF	TGTGCCACCAGTGATTTGAGACTAGCGGGAGGGCCTGGAGCCAAAAACATTCAGTACTTC	TRBV24-1	.	TRBD2	TRBJ2-4
CASSGPRTDNEKLFF	TGTGCCAGCAGTGGCCCCAGGACAGATAATGAAAAACTGTTTTTT	TRBV2	few	.	TRBJ1-4
CASSFSPAAGNTIYF	TGTGCCAGCAGTTTTAGCCCAGCGGCTGGAAACACCATATATTTT	TRBV12-3/TRBV12-4	few	.	TRBJ1-3
CASSEEVNYMNTEAFF	TGTGCCAGCAGTGAAGAAGTCAACTACATGAACACTGAAGCTTTCTTT	TRBV6-1	few	.	TRBJ1-1
CARITTGPTWGTEAFF	TGTGCCAGAATTACGACAGGGCCTACTTGGGGGACTGAAGCTTTCTTT	TRBV2	.	TRBD1	TRBJ1-1
CASSGEGVETQYF	TGTGCCAGCAGTGGGGAGGGAGTCGAGACCCAGTACTTC	TRBV6-1	few	TRBD2	TRBJ2-5
CASSGTSRRDTQYF	TGTGCCAGCAGCGGGACGTCTAGGAGAGATACGCAGTATTTT	TRBV3-1	many	.	TRBJ2-3
CASIQKGHPMGETQYF	TGTGCCAGCATACAGAAGGGACACCCCATGGGAGAGACCCAGTACTTC	TRBV7-6	.	.	TRBJ2-5
CASSLPGGADIQYF	TGTGCCAGCAGCCTCCCCGGGGGGGCGGACATTCAGTACTTC	TRBV9	.	TRBD2	TRBJ2-4
CASNHVDETQYF	TGTGCCAGCAACCACGTCGATGAGACCCAGTACTTC	TRBV7-6	few	.	TRBJ2-5